This section outlines one T cell receptor (beta chain) sequence together with its context. Germline CDR1 is KGHDR and CDR2 is SFDVKD. This CDR3 comprises 13 residues. V gave up 5 bases and J gave up 0 bases, with 5 bases separating them. TCRdb re-derived calls from the PCR reads in MiXCR, one entry per CDR3 protein. The sample records about 640,000 distinct CDR3 sequences, about 20% being singletons. This entry comes from a study of molecular identifiers for immune sequencing clone quantification. The clonotype comes from a human donor in good health. Some libraries in this study had Jurkat cell RNA spiked in. The chain employs TRBV24-1 and TRBJ2-3; no definite D call. The sequenced sample consisted of naive CD8+ T cells from blood, with Jurkat cell RNA spiked in. Subset indicated: FACS-sorted CD8+CD4-CCR7+CD45RA+ naive T cells. CDR3 DNA sequence: TGTGCCACCAGTGTCAGTAGCACAGATACGCAGTATTTT. Encoded protein: CATSVSSTDTQYF.